These 29 T cell receptor beta chains share one sample of origin, sequenced in a study of sequential checkpoint blockade in melanoma. TCRdb's copy holds only in-frame clones and misses some; the assay was immunoSEQ multiplex PCR. This table holds about 3,600 clones, around 60% found once. Treatment meaning: randomized to nivolumab then ipilimumab (arm A) or the reverse (arm B). The starting material was CD8+ T cells sorted from blood (inferred from file names), obtained from a patient given nivolumab and ipilimumab in sequence. The receptors were gathered from a human donor with melanoma.

The chain has TRBV6-5 and TRBJ2-7; 8 bases line up with TRBD1. The germline V gene encodes CDR1 MNHEY and CDR2 SVGAGI. V dropped 5 bases and J dropped 4; count of bases not matched to a gene: 10. The CDR3 spans 15 residues. This CDR3 reads CASSTTGDPLYEQYF. The CDR3 DNA is TGTGCCAGCAGTACGACAGGGGACCCGTTATACGAGCAGTACTTC.

V and J are TRBV19 and TRBJ1-5; no reliable D call. Germline V lookup: CDR1 LNHDA, CDR2 SQIVND (reference sequence). The CDR3 totals 15 residues. The germline V and J ends were trimmed by 1 base and 4 bases, with 11 bases remaining between them. This CDR3 reads CASSIATRSNQPQHF. The CDR3, as DNA: TGTGCCAGTAGTATAGCAACCCGGAGTAATCAGCCCCAGCATTTT.

The chain has TRBV10-3 and TRBJ2-7; a weak D match, TRBD2 (6 bases). V was trimmed by 0 bases and J by 2 bases, leaving 14 bases between them. The CDR3 spans 16 residues. Germline assignment: CDR1 ENHRY and CDR2 SYGVKD. The CDR3 reads CAISESAASAPYEQYF. CDR3 nucleotides: TGTGCCATCAGTGAGTCGGCGGCTAGCGCGCCCTACGAGCAGTACTTC.

The DNA for the CDR3 is TGTGCCAGCAGTTCTATTATGGACAAGCTGGCTGGCTACACCTTC. It yields the protein CASSSIMDKLAGYTF. This sequence joins TRBV6-5 and TRBJ1-2; D is possibly TRBD1 (5 bases). The CDR3 is 15 residues long. Trimming took off 4 bases at V and 7 bases at J, with 19 bases between the two ends. Germline V gene lookup returns CDR1 MNHEY and CDR2 SVGAGI.

V gene TRBV12-2 combines with J gene TRBJ1-3. TRBV12-2 is assigned pseudogene status. This CDR3 spans 17 amino acids. The chain's CDR3 is CASRLALVRALGNTIYF. The CDR3 DNA sequence: TGTGCAAGTCGCTTAGCGTTGGTCAGAGCGTTAGGAAACACCATATATTTT.

The chain recombines TRBV9 with TRBJ2-7, with 10 bases that match TRBD1. CDR3 length equals 17 residues. V dropped 1 base and J dropped 5; count of bases not matched to a gene: 12. The germline V gene encodes CDR1 SGDLS and CDR2 YYNGEE. The CDR3 protein is CASSVTIGTGEGDEQYF. The CDR3 DNA sequence: TGTGCCAGCAGCGTAACCATTGGGACAGGGGAAGGGGACGAGCAGTACTTC.

Note on this clone: Other nucleotide sequences in the sample specify the same CDR3. This sequence joins TRBV4-1 and TRBJ2-7; TRBD2 aligns across 10 bases. V trimming: 3 bases; J trimming: 0 bases; junction bases outside the gene matches: 2. In germline, CDR1 is MGHRA, CDR2 YSYEKL. The length of the CDR3 is 15 residues. CDR3 in DNA: TGCGCCAGCAGCCAGGCTAGCGGGAGCTCCTACGAGCAGTACTTC. Translated, it gives CASSQASGSSYEQYF.

This rearrangement joins TRBV5-8 to TRBJ1-1; tentatively, D is TRBD1 (5 bases). The germline CDR1 and CDR2 sequences are SGHTS and YDEGEE. Trimming cost V 1 base and J 1 base, with 8 bases left between them. The CDR3 extends over 14 amino acids. Here the CDR3 DNA reads TGTGCCAGCAGCTTGTGGGGGGAGAACACTGAAGCTTTCTTT. Translation gives CASSLWGENTEAFF.

The V call is TRBV19, the J call TRBJ2-7, with D perhaps TRBD1 (5 bases). The germline V and J ends were trimmed by 5 bases and 5 bases, with 10 bases remaining between them. The CDR3 covers 12 residues. Germline V gives CDR1 LNHDA, CDR2 SQIVND (reference sequence). The DNA for the CDR3 is TGTGCCAGTAGTCCCACAGGTCACGAGCAGTACTTC. Translating it yields CASSPTGHEQYF.

In nucleotides, the CDR3 is TGTGCCAGCAGTGCCTACCAGGGAATTGACACTGAAGCTTTCTTT. As protein: CASSAYQGIDTEAFF. The chain uses TRBV2 and TRBJ1-1; TRBD1 might be the D (5 bases). Germline V gene data show CDR1 as SNHLY and CDR2 as FYNNEI. The CDR3 is 15 amino acids. Trimming took off 4 bases at V and 3 bases at J, with 15 bases between the two ends.

Written as DNA, the CDR3 is TGTGCCAGTAGCAAACCCCCGGGACAGGGGCCCACTGAAGCTTTCTTT. Translated: CASSKPPGQGPTEAFF. The J gene is TRBJ1-1, the V gene TRBV19, with 10 bases matching TRBD1. With V trimmed by 6 bases and J by 4 bases, 11 bases remained unmatched. Germline V gene lookup returns CDR1 LNHDA and CDR2 SQIVND (reference sequence). The CDR3 runs to 16 residues.

V usage is TRBV5-8 and J usage is TRBJ1-2; D perhaps matches TRBD1 (5 bases). The CDR3 is 12 amino acids. Between the trimmed V and J ends, which lost 2 bases and 5 bases, there was a span of 7 bases. The germline gives CDR1 SGHTS, CDR2 YDEGEE. The CDR3 sequence: CASSFGTYGYTF. Here the CDR3 DNA reads TGTGCCAGCAGCTTTGGGACTTATGGCTACACCTTC.

This clone has only one observation. The chain combines TRBV15 with TRBJ2-7; 9 positions match TRBD1. Germline V gives CDR1 LNHNV, CDR2 YYDKDF (reference sequence). The CDR3 is 13 residues long. The ends lost 8 bases at V and 1 base at J; junction bases unmatched: 3. The CDR3 DNA follows: TGTGCCACCGGGACAGGGACATCCTACGAGCAGTACTTC. It encodes CATGTGTSYEQYF.

The CDR3 nucleotides are TGTGCCAGCACCCCTGTAGGTGGACGGGGCTACGAGCAGTACTTC. Amino acid sequence: CASTPVGGRGYEQYF. The chain joins TRBV2 to TRBJ2-7, with D tentatively TRBD2 (5 bases). Trimming pared 7 bases from V and 3 bases from J, leaving 19 bases between. The germline V gene encodes CDR1 SNHLY and CDR2 FYNNEI. This CDR3 comprises 15 residues.

This chain uses TRBV4-1 with TRBJ2-7; no clear D gene. From germline, CDR1 is MGHRA and CDR2 YSYEKL. The CDR3 covers 11 residues. V was shortened by 1 base and J by 6 bases, with 4 bases between the two germline ends. The CDR3 spells CASSQGLEQYF. The CDR3, as DNA: TGCGCCAGCAGCCAAGGGCTCGAGCAGTACTTC.

The J gene is TRBJ1-4, the V gene TRBV29-1; TRBD1 might be the D (6 bases). CDR3 length equals 15 residues. The V gene's germline CDR1 is SQVTM and CDR2 ANQGSEA. V lost 6 bases, J lost 3 bases, and 17 bases lay in between. The CDR3 protein is CSVQIQGNANEKLFF. The DNA of the CDR3 is TGCAGCGTCCAAATACAGGGTAACGCTAATGAAAAACTGTTTTTT.

The rearrangement uses TRBV2 and TRBJ1-5; D call uncertain. CDR3 size: 15 residues. Germline V gene data show CDR1 as SNHLY and CDR2 as FYNNEI. V was shortened by 3 bases and J by 1 base, with 10 bases between the two germline ends. The CDR3 DNA reads as TGTGCCAGCAGTGACTCCAGATTAAGCAATCAGCCCCAGCATTTT. This encodes CASSDSRLSNQPQHF.

The V gene is TRBV27, the J gene TRBJ2-7; 10 positions agree with TRBD2. CDR1 is MNHEY, CDR2 SMNVEV, per germline (reference sequence). Trimming took 6 bases from V and 1 from J; bases not matched to a gene: 6. The CDR3 is 15 residues long. As DNA, the CDR3 is TGTGCCAGCAGCCCCCCAGCGGGAGGGTCCTACGAGCAGTACTTC. It codes for CASSPPAGGSYEQYF.

The chain uses TRBV19 and TRBJ2-7, with D perhaps TRBD2 (6 bases). Germline V CDR1 and CDR2: LNHDA, SQIVND (reference sequence). Deletions cut 3 bases from V and 0 bases from J, with 15 bases between. The CDR3 extends over 16 amino acids. The CDR3 region has the DNA TGTGCCAGTAGTATCTCCGCTGGGGGGAGCTCCTACGAGCAGTACTTC. This gives the protein CASSISAGGSSYEQYF. The entire variable domain, with the rest obtained from reference TRBV19 and TRBJ2-7, is as follows: DGGITQSPKYLFRKEGQNVTLSCEQNLNHDAMYWYRQDPGQGLRLIYYSQIVNDFQKGDIAEGYSVSREKKESFPLTVTSAQKNPTAFYLCASSISAGGSSYEQYFGPGTRLTVT.

This clone was found a few times. The chain couples TRBV18 to TRBJ2-4, with D tentatively TRBD2 (6 bases). CDR1 is KGHSH and CDR2 is LQKENI in the germline V gene. V lost 3 bases and J lost 15, with 18 bases in between. The CDR3 extends over 13 amino acids. CDR3 sequence: CASSPDPGQAGYF. In DNA form, the CDR3 reads TGTGCCAGCTCACCGGATCCCGGGCAAGCGGGGTACTTC.

The chain combines TRBV28 with TRBJ1-1; a possible D gene is TRBD1 (5 bases). This CDR3 contains 13 residues. Trimming cost V 8 bases and J 6 bases, with 16 bases left between them. Germline-derived CDR1 and CDR2 are MDHEN and SYDVKM. CDR3 residues: CASGRGPFPEAFF. The CDR3 bases are TGTGCCAGCGGGCGGGGCCCGTTCCCTGAAGCTTTCTTT.

J is TRBJ2-3 and V is TRBV4-1, with D unclear. The length of the CDR3 is 14 residues. CDR1 is MGHRA, CDR2 YSYEKL, per germline. V lost 0 bases, J lost 2 bases, and 6 bases lay in between. CDR3 residues: CASSQDTNTDTQYF. The CDR3 DNA follows: TGCGCCAGCAGCCAAGACACTAACACAGATACGCAGTATTTT.

The rearrangement links TRBV5-1 to TRBJ2-7, with 7 bases that match TRBD2. The CDR3 runs 13 residues. J lost 3 bases, V lost 4 bases, and 4 bases had no gene match. Germline V gives CDR1 SGHRS, CDR2 YFSETQ. CDR3: CASSHSGDYEQYF. CDR3 sequence (DNA): TGCGCCAGCAGCCACAGCGGGGACTACGAGCAGTACTTC.

The gene calls are TRBV7-9 and TRBJ1-1; TRBD1 might be the D (5 bases). This CDR3 has 13 amino acids. V was cut by 3 bases and J by 4 bases, with 9 bases left in between. Germline values: CDR1 SEHNR, CDR2 FQNEAQ (reference sequence). CDR3 DNA: TGTGCCAGCAGCTTGGACATCGCCACTGAAGCTTTCTTT. This codes for CASSLDIATEAFF.

The chain has TRBV7-3 and TRBJ2-1; the D is unclear. Trimming removed 2 bases from V and 5 bases from J, with 13 bases in between. The CDR3 consists of 15 residues. Looked up from germline, CDR1 is SGHTA and CDR2 is FQGTGA. The CDR3 here is CASSLGYNGHNEQFF. The CDR3 DNA follows: TGTGCCAGCAGCTTAGGCTACAATGGGCACAATGAGCAGTTCTTC.

Notes on this clone: Mismatch with germline at one junction end may stem from a read error. The rearrangement joins TRBV5-6 to TRBJ2-7; the match to TRBD1 covers 12 bases. The germline V gene encodes CDR1 SGHDT and CDR2 YYEEEE. There are 13 residues in the CDR3. The CDR3 reads CASSYGTGGKVDF. As DNA, the CDR3 is TGTGCCAGCAGCTACGGGACAGGGGGCAAGGTGGACTTC.

V is TRBV28 and J is TRBJ1-6, with D possibly TRBD1 on 6 matching bases. V was clipped by 5 bases and J by 7 bases, with 15 bases between them. CDR1 is MDHEN and CDR2 is SYDVKM in the germline V gene. The CDR3 is 15 amino acids. The CDR3 DNA reads as TGTGCCAGCAGTCTCACAGGGTCGGGGAATTCACCCCTCCACTTT. Translated: CASSLTGSGNSPLHF.

This clone has more than one count but fewer than ten. The chain couples TRBV10-3 to TRBJ2-1; D is undetermined. This CDR3 has 13 amino acids. CDR1 is ENHRY and CDR2 is SYGVKD in the germline V gene. The germline V and J ends were trimmed by 0 bases and 4 bases, with 4 bases remaining between them. CDR3 coding DNA: TGTGCCATCAGTGAGTCTGAGTACAATGAGCAGTTCTTC. Amino acids: CAISESEYNEQFF.

This clone was counted between two and nine times. The chain couples TRBV11-2 to TRBJ1-1, with a tentative D call TRBD1 (5 bases). Germline CDR1 reads SGHAT; CDR2 reads FQNNGV. The CDR3 is made up of 17 amino acids. The V and J ends lost 2 bases and 5 bases respectively, with 21 bases between them. The CDR3 DNA is TGTGCCAGCAGCTTACTCCCGGTGGGGGGAGTGAGGACTGAAGCTTTCTTT. The encoded protein is CASSLLPVGGVRTEAFF.